Below are 13 T cell receptor beta chains sequenced from a single sample in a study of T cells in Graves' hyperthyroidism and ophthalmopathy. Amplification targeted TCR beta CDR3 regions from RNA transcripts. The primer set for the first-round RT-PCR of the TCR CDR3 was HTBI. A single record per CDR3 protein comes from TCRdb applying MiXCR to the multiplex PCR reads. The table lists a few hundred thousand distinct CDR3 sequences, more than 13% of them singletons. Sample: blood. The source is a woman under 40 with Graves' hyperthyroidism.

In this sample, this clonotype turned up many times. The rearrangement uses TRBV3-1 and TRBJ2-5; the D is unclear. Between the trimmed V and J ends, which lost 2 bases and 2 bases, there was a span of 12 bases. This CDR3 region has 15 residues. Germline V gene lookup returns CDR1 LGHDT and CDR2 YNNKEL (reference sequence). CDR3 in amino acids: CASSQSDGGQETQYF. CDR3 DNA sequence: TGTGCCAGCAGCCAATCGGATGGTGGACAAGAGACCCAGTACTTC.

This chain uses TRBV29-1 with TRBJ2-5; weak D call: TRBD1 (5 bases). The germline V gene encodes CDR1 SQVTM and CDR2 ANQGSEA. V was cut by 2 bases and J by 5 bases, with 9 bases left in between. The CDR3 length is 12 residues. The DNA of the CDR3 is TGCAGCGTTGAACGCAGGGTTGAGACCCAGTACTTC. Amino acid sequence: CSVERRVETQYF.

The rearrangement uses TRBV6-1 and TRBJ2-1, with 7 bases identical to TRBD2. V trimming: 7 bases; J trimming: 8 bases; junction bases outside the gene matches: 20. Germline assignment: CDR1 MNHNS and CDR2 SASEGT. The CDR3 has 17 amino acids. The CDR3, as DNA: TGTGCCAGCATTCGTCGTGCTAGCGGTCCTTTTACGGATGAGCAGTTCTTC. This encodes CASIRRASGPFTDEQFF.

This clonotype has at least ten counts. This chain's CDR3 is CATSDPAAQTGELETQYF. The CDR3, as DNA: TGTGCCACCAGTGATCCCGCTGCTCAGACGGGAGAGTTAGAGACCCAGTACTTC. J is TRBJ2-5 and V is TRBV24-1; the D gene is possibly TRBD2 (6 bases). V lost 3 bases, J lost 4 bases, and 23 bases lay in between. The CDR3 runs 18 residues. Germline loops: CDR1 KGHDR, CDR2 SFDVKD.

This clonotype turned up a few times. This sequence joins TRBV6-2 or TRBV6-3 and TRBJ2-1, with D hard to call. The germline V gene has CDR1 MNHEY and CDR2 SVGEGT. Trimming stripped 0 bases from V and 4 bases from J, with 4 bases between. The length of the CDR3 is 13 residues. CDR3 DNA: TGTGCCAGCAGTTACTCAGGGTACAATGAGCAGTTCTTC. Encoded protein: CASSYSGYNEQFF.

This clonotype was counted at least ten times. The chain carries TRBV12-3 or TRBV12-4 and TRBJ1-4; TRBD1 matches 8 bases. V was clipped by 5 bases and J by 1 base; unmatched bases: 3. CDR3 length: 15 residues. The CDR3 nucleotides read TGTGCCAGCAGTCCAGGGGGCGTAACTAATGAAAAACTGTTTTTT. It encodes CASSPGGVTNEKLFF.

The chain links TRBV6-1 to TRBJ2-1, with D tentatively TRBD1 (6 bases). Per the germline V gene, CDR1 is MNHNS and CDR2 is SASEGT. This CDR3 region has 13 residues. The germline V and J ends were trimmed by 3 bases and 5 bases, with 8 bases remaining between them. CDR3 loop: CASSEDSNNEQFF. The CDR3 nucleotides read TGTGCCAGCAGTGAGGACAGTAACAATGAGCAGTTCTTC.

This chain connects TRBV18 to TRBJ2-7; D possibly corresponds to TRBD1 (6 bases). The CDR3 has 17 residues. Germline V gene lookup returns CDR1 KGHSH and CDR2 LQKENI. The V and J ends lost 3 bases and 2 bases respectively, with 20 bases between them. The CDR3 loop is CASSPASQGLSPYEQYF. The CDR3 nucleotides are TGTGCCAGCTCACCGGCATCACAGGGCCTCTCCCCCTACGAGCAGTACTTC.

Points on this clonotype: Because the CDR3 is missing its conserved closing phenylalanine or tryptophan, this is likely a read error. The V call is TRBV7-9, the J call TRBJ2-5; 8 positions match TRBD2. Germline values: CDR1 SEHNR, CDR2 FQNEAQ (reference sequence). This CDR3 contains 15 residues. Trimming at V came to 3 bases and at J to 4 bases, leaving 7 bases not matched to a gene. CDR3 DNA: TGTGCCAGCAGCTTGGCGGGAGGAGGGGCAGAGACCCAGTACCTC. Translating gives CASSLAGGGAETQYL.

This clonotype has a handful of counts. The chain combines TRBV3-1 with TRBJ2-3; maybe TRBD1 (6 bases). The V end lost 0 bases, the J end lost 0 bases, and 19 bases lay between the germline ends. Germline assignment: CDR1 LGHDT and CDR2 YNNKEL (reference sequence). The CDR3 loop spans 19 amino acids. The CDR3, as DNA: TGTGCCAGCAGCCAAGACTCACCCATTACAGGGTTAAGCACAGATACGCAGTATTTT. Encoded protein: CASSQDSPITGLSTDTQYF.

At least ten counts were recorded for this clonotype. The V call is TRBV30, the J call TRBJ2-3; possible D gene TRBD2, 6 bases. Germline-derived CDR1 and CDR2 are GTSNPN and SVGIG (reference sequence). The germline V and J ends were trimmed by 8 bases and 0 bases, with 15 bases remaining between them. This CDR3 spans 14 amino acids. The CDR3 sequence: CAAAYGTSTDTQYF. CDR3 coding DNA: TGTGCCGCCGCCTACGGGACTAGCACAGATACGCAGTATTTT.

This clonotype has just a few counts. The rearrangement links TRBV19 to TRBJ1-2; maybe TRBD1 (5 bases). This CDR3 comprises 14 residues. Germline values: CDR1 LNHDA, CDR2 SQIVND (reference sequence). V was pared by 8 bases and J by 4 bases, with 17 bases between. In DNA form, the CDR3 reads TGTGCCAGTTCCGGGACGGGAGAGTTCTATGGCTACACCTTC. This codes for CASSGTGEFYGYTF.

The rearrangement uses TRBV25-1 and TRBJ2-1, with TRBD2 matching 8 bases. CDR1 and CDR2 (germline): MGHDK, SYGVNS. V gave up 1 base and J gave up 6 bases; unmatched junction bases: 14. The CDR3 is made up of 18 amino acids. The CDR3 region is CASSEFTDTGGPGNEQFF. The CDR3 DNA reads as TGTGCCAGCAGTGAATTTACTGATACGGGAGGGCCGGGCAATGAGCAGTTCTTC.